This TCR beta chain was sequenced for a study of Ad26.COV2.S vaccination and SARS-CoV-2 variants. Study-level findings and limits: The TCR breadth and depth analyses may have understated or missed part of the total T cell responses.

V gave up 5 bases and J gave up 7 bases, with 21 bases separating them. CDR1 is GTSNPN, CDR2 SVGIG, per germline (reference sequence). CDR3 length: 14 residues. Method: immunoSEQ multiplex PCR; TCRdb's copy keeps in-frame clones and lacks some. Here the sample spans more than 150,000 clones, roughly nine tenths being singletons. Remarks on this clone: What it recognizes is unknown.

Sample: peripheral blood, taken after recovery from COVID-19. The rearrangement links TRBV30 to TRBJ2-7; a weak D match, TRBD2 (6 bases). This receptor was identified in a human donor who had recovered from COVID-19. This CDR3 is CAWPKDYVFGEQYF. The CDR3 DNA is TGTGCCTGGCCCAAGGACTACGTATTCGGAGAGCAGTACTTC.